The clone carrying this T cell receptor beta chain came up many times. Its matching antigen is unknown. Authors' methods: Because ImmunoSEQ provided only junction sequences with no quality scores, the filtering differed. Clones were sequenced by immunoSEQ multiplex PCR, and TCRdb holds only the in-frame ones, with some missing. From that table come the V and J calls and clone size; the DNA was used to work out D and trimming. Of 740,000 or so clones in the sample, 73% were seen once. The data stem from a study of shared clonotypes between healthy human individuals. Overall study findings and caveats: Some naive CD4 clonotypes, around 4.7%, turned up in common across four donors. Blood was the only sampled material, and tissue repertoires likely differ.

Germline CDR1 is SGHVS and CDR2 is FNYEAQ. The CDR3 is 15 amino acids. V lost 2 bases and J 0 bases, leaving 5 bases between the germline ends. None of the donors, who were healthy HIV-negative adults, had recently had acute infections or vaccinations. The TCR sequence derives from a woman in her 30s in good health. Specimen: memory CD4+ T cells sorted from blood. Indicated subset: CD45RA-negative fraction. V usage is TRBV7-6 and J usage is TRBJ2-6; no firm D call. CDR3 in DNA: TGTGCCAGCAGCTTAACGGTCTCTGGGGCCAACGTCCTGACTTTC. This translates into CASSLTVSGANVLTF.